The 30 T cell receptor beta chains reported below all come from one sample, sequenced in a study of shared clonotypes between healthy human individuals. Method: immunoSEQ multiplex PCR; TCRdb's copy keeps in-frame clones and lacks some. This sample has fewer than 850,000 clones, with approximately 79% found just once. What was sequenced was memory CD4+ T cells sorted from blood. The subset denotes: CD45RA-negative fraction. The receptor source for this set is a woman aged 30 to 39 in good health.

The J gene is TRBJ2-1, the V gene TRBV18; D may be TRBD1 or TRBD2 (6 bases each). V was shortened by 1 base and J by 0 bases, with 7 bases between the two germline ends. The germline CDR1 and CDR2 sequences are KGHSH and LQKENI. This CDR3 comprises 15 residues. The CDR3 nucleotides are TGTGCCAGCTCACCACGGGGGGCCTCCTACAATGAGCAGTTCTTC. It yields the protein CASSPRGASYNEQFF.

This clone was recorded at least ten times. The chain links TRBV5-1 to TRBJ2-1, with D unclear. V gave up 0 bases and J gave up 3 bases, with 10 bases separating them. Germline V gene data show CDR1 as SGHRS and CDR2 as YFSETQ. This CDR3 is built from 15 residues. The CDR3 DNA sequence: TGCGCCAGCAGCTTGGACAATGTACTCTACAATGAGCAGTTCTTC. This gives the protein CASSLDNVLYNEQFF.

The gene calls are TRBV30 and TRBJ2-3; D not certain. Trimming stripped 1 base from V and 1 base from J, with 6 bases between. In germline, CDR1 is GTSNPN, CDR2 SVGIG (reference sequence). The CDR3 length is 13 residues. CDR3 loop: CAWSDGGTDTQYF. Here the CDR3 DNA reads TGTGCCTGGAGTGATGGGGGCACAGATACGCAGTATTTT.

The sample holds a few counts of this clone. The chain recombines TRBV25-1 with TRBJ2-1; weak D call: TRBD2 (6 bases). Germline CDR1 reads MGHDK; CDR2 reads SYGVNS. The CDR3 totals 17 residues. The V end lost 6 bases, the J end lost 1 base, and 19 bases lay between the germline ends. The CDR3 DNA sequence: TGTGCCAGCAGCCCCAGACCCGCCCGGGGGTCCTACAATGAGCAGTTCTTC. Protein product: CASSPRPARGSYNEQFF.

This chain joins TRBV6-5 and TRBJ2-5, with 9 bases fitting TRBD2. The CDR3 is made up of 16 amino acids. Losses at the gene ends were 0 bases for V and 2 bases for J; bases not matched to a gene: 4. Germline loops: CDR1 MNHEY, CDR2 SVGAGI. The DNA of the CDR3 is TGTGCCAGCAGTTACTCGACCCTAGCGGGACAAGAGACCCAGTACTTC. Translating gives CASSYSTLAGQETQYF.

This clone is a singleton in its sample. The chain is built from TRBV18 and TRBJ2-3; D not certain. The CDR3 runs to 12 residues. Germline V gives CDR1 KGHSH, CDR2 LQKENI. Trimming removed 3 bases from V and 6 bases from J, with 7 bases in between. The CDR3 DNA is TGTGCCAGCTCACCGTCACAGGATACGCAGTATTTT. Translated: CASSPSQDTQYF.

As to this clone: The same CDR3 is also encoded by other DNA sequences in this sample. The chain has TRBV5-1 and TRBJ2-1; the match to TRBD2 covers 14 bases. Germline CDR1 SGHRS, CDR2 YFSETQ. V was clipped by 4 bases and J by 6 bases; unmatched bases: 6. CDR3 length equals 16 residues. The CDR3 sequence: CASSGGTSGSSNEQFF. Here the CDR3 DNA reads TGCGCCAGCAGCGGGGGGACTAGCGGGAGTAGCAATGAGCAGTTCTTC. The full variable domain, completed using reference TRBV5-1 and TRBJ2-1, is KAGVTQTPRYLIKTRGQQVTLSCSPISGHRSVSWYQQTPGQGLQFLFEYFSETQRNKGNFPGRFSGRQFSNSRSEMNVSTLELGDSALYLCASSGGTSGSSNEQFFGPGTRLTVL.

This chain joins TRBV28 and TRBJ2-7; TRBD1 agrees at 8 bases. Germline CDR1 reads MDHEN; CDR2 reads SYDVKM. This CDR3 is built from 14 residues. The V gene end was trimmed by 4 bases and the J gene end by 2 bases; junction bases not matched to a gene: 4. This CDR3 is CASSSTGQAYEQYF. In DNA form, the CDR3 reads TGTGCCAGCAGTTCGACGGGACAGGCCTACGAGCAGTACTTC.

V and J are TRBV6-1 and TRBJ1-5, with a tentative D call TRBD1 (5 bases). CDR3 length: 12 residues. CDR1 is MNHNS, CDR2 SASEGT, per germline. Between the trimmed V and J ends, which lost 6 bases and 4 bases, there was a span of 7 bases. The chain's CDR3 is CASRGTNQPQHF. Here the CDR3 DNA reads TGTGCCAGCAGGGGGACGAATCAGCCCCAGCATTTT.

The gene calls are TRBV27 and TRBJ2-2; 8 bases are a match to TRBD1. Trimming cost V 6 bases and J 1 base; bases outside gene matches: 4. Germline V gene sequence: CDR1 MNHEY, CDR2 SMNVEV (reference sequence). This CDR3 spans 15 amino acids. The CDR3 DNA follows: TGTGCCAGCAGAGCCGGGACAGGGAACACCGGGGAGCTGTTTTTT. Translated, it gives CASRAGTGNTGELFF.

The genes are TRBV7-9 and TRBJ2-5, with 7 bases lining up with TRBD2. The germline gives CDR1 SEHNR, CDR2 FQNEAQ (reference sequence). V shed 5 bases and J 7 bases; nucleotides not matched to a gene: 16. The CDR3 consists of 16 residues. CDR3 DNA: TGTGCCAGCAGCCCTCTTGGCGGGAGCCCTGTGGCGACCCAGTACTTC. The encoded protein is CASSPLGGSPVATQYF.

The rearrangement uses TRBV5-1 and TRBJ2-5, with D unclear. V dropped 2 bases and J dropped 5 bases, with 13 bases sitting between them. CDR1 and CDR2 (germline): SGHRS, YFSETQ. This CDR3 comprises 14 residues. CDR3 DNA: TGCGCCAGCAGCTTATCGCCTGACCGGGAGACCCAGTACTTC. This gives the protein CASSLSPDRETQYF.

This clone was detected only a few times. In DNA, the CDR3 is TGTGCCAGCAGCAGGACAGAGGACGATGGCTACACCTTC. This gives the protein CASSRTEDDGYTF. The chain joins TRBV6-5 to TRBJ1-2; D is perhaps TRBD1 (6 bases). CDR3 length equals 13 residues. Germline CDR1 is MNHEY and CDR2 is SVGAGI. V dropped 6 bases and J dropped 6 bases, with 14 bases sitting between them.

V gene TRBV28 combines with J gene TRBJ2-1; D is possibly TRBD1 or TRBD2 (5 bases each). Per the germline V gene, CDR1 is MDHEN and CDR2 is SYDVKM. Trimming took 5 bases from V and 9 from J, leaving 17 bases between them. The CDR3 spans 14 residues. This CDR3 reads CASSRSSRDGEQFF. CDR3 nucleotides: TGTGCCAGCAGTAGGTCCTCCCGGGACGGTGAGCAGTTCTTC.

This clone was recorded once. The chain has TRBV14 and TRBJ2-7; D call uncertain. V was shortened by 1 base and J by 2 bases, with 9 bases between the two germline ends. The CDR3 loop spans 14 amino acids. Germline-derived CDR1 and CDR2 are SGHDN and FVKESK. CDR3 protein: CASSQGKPPYEQYF. The DNA of the CDR3 is TGTGCCAGCAGCCAAGGTAAACCCCCCTACGAGCAGTACTTC.

J is TRBJ1-2 and V is TRBV27; possibly TRBD1 for D (5 bases). CDR3 length equals 15 residues. V was trimmed by 4 bases and J by 5 bases, leaving 17 bases between them. CDR1 is MNHEY, CDR2 SMNVEV, per germline (reference sequence). CDR3 amino acids: CASSSPAAGWYGYTF. CDR3 DNA sequence: TGTGCCAGCAGTTCCCCAGCGGCAGGGTGGTATGGCTACACCTTC.

The chain joins TRBV5-6 to TRBJ1-1; 7 bases line up with TRBD1. Losses at the gene ends were 1 base for V and 1 base for J; bases not matched to a gene: 10. CDR3 length: 17 amino acids. Germline V gene data show CDR1 as SGHDT and CDR2 as YYEEEE. CDR3 loop: CASSLMIRGGGNTEAFF. CDR3 in DNA: TGTGCCAGCAGCTTGATGATTAGAGGGGGCGGGAACACTGAAGCTTTCTTT.

This clone was seen more than once but under ten times. One junction end does not reproduce the germline sequence, and a read error may be involved. This chain connects TRBV20-1 to TRBJ2-1; D gene unclear. Germline CDR1 and CDR2: DFQATT and SNEGSKA (reference sequence). The CDR3 runs 10 residues. The CDR3 protein is CSASWRSRIF. CDR3 sequence (DNA): TGCAGTGCTAGCTGGCGGAGTCGGATCTTC.

In this sample, this clone turned up many times. This chain joins TRBV28 and TRBJ1-1, with 7 nucleotides matching TRBD1. V shed 6 bases and J 5 bases; nucleotides not matched to a gene: 9. This CDR3 contains 14 residues. Per germline, CDR1 MDHEN and CDR2 SYDVKM. Here the CDR3 reads CASSLTGPTTEAFF. The CDR3 bases are TGTGCCAGCAGCTTGACAGGGCCTACTACTGAAGCTTTCTTT.

The V gene is TRBV27, the J gene TRBJ2-6; TRBD1 aligns across 7 bases. This CDR3 comprises 15 residues. With 5 bases clipped from V and 0 bases from J, the junction kept 1 base outside the gene matches. Germline V lookup: CDR1 MNHEY, CDR2 SMNVEV (reference sequence). Here the CDR3 reads CASSDRVSGANVLTF. The CDR3 DNA follows: TGTGCCAGCAGTGACAGGGTCTCTGGGGCCAACGTCCTGACTTTC.

There are a few counts of this clone. Other DNA sequences in this sample translate to the same CDR3. CDR3 coding DNA: TGTGCCAGCAGCCCGGGACAGTCCTACGAGCAGTACTTC. It is translated as CASSPGQSYEQYF. The chain has TRBV28 and TRBJ2-7; 7 positions match TRBD1. This CDR3 region has 13 residues. V trimming: 6 bases; J trimming: 1 base; junction bases outside the gene matches: 3. CDR1 and CDR2 from the germline V gene are MDHEN and SYDVKM.

This chain uses TRBV28 with TRBJ1-4, with D hard to call. The CDR3 extends over 12 amino acids. V lost 5 bases and J 4 bases, leaving 5 bases between the germline ends. Germline CDR1 reads MDHEN; CDR2 reads SYDVKM. The CDR3 spells CASSTNNEKLFF. CDR3 coding DNA: TGTGCCAGCAGTACAAATAATGAAAAACTGTTTTTT.

The J gene is TRBJ2-5, the V gene TRBV5-1; possible D gene TRBD2, 5 bases. The length of the CDR3 is 15 residues. Germline CDR1 reads SGHRS; CDR2 reads YFSETQ. V lost 0 bases and J 5 bases, leaving 14 bases between the germline ends. The CDR3 region is CASSLGTEDFETQYF. CDR3 DNA sequence: TGCGCCAGCAGCTTGGGGACGGAGGACTTTGAGACCCAGTACTTC.

CDR3 sequence (DNA): TGTGCCAGCAGCCAATTTAAAATCGGGCCGACCACTGAAGCTTTCTTT. It codes for CASSQFKIGPTTEAFF. The chain is built from TRBV14 and TRBJ1-1; D unclear. Germline values: CDR1 SGHDN, CDR2 FVKESK. CDR3 size: 16 residues. The ends were cut back, 2 bases at V and 4 bases at J, with 17 bases in the middle.

This chain links TRBV9 with TRBJ1-2, with D uncertain. Germline CDR1 reads SGDLS; CDR2 reads YYNGEE. The V end was cut by 0 bases, the J end by 0 bases, with 12 bases between. The CDR3 runs 16 residues. CDR3 loop: CASSVGPLGTNYGYTF. The CDR3 coding sequence is TGTGCCAGCAGCGTAGGGCCCCTTGGGACTAACTATGGCTACACCTTC. The complete variable domain, with remaining parts taken from reference TRBV9 and TRBJ1-2, reads DSGVTQTPKHLITATGQRVTLRCSPRSGDLSVYWYQQSLDQGLQFLIQYYNGEERAKGNILERFSAQQFPDLHSELNLSSLELGDSALYFCASSVGPLGTNYGYTFGSGTRLTVV.

V usage is TRBV5-4 and J usage is TRBJ2-5; D call uncertain. V was shortened by 4 bases and J by 4 bases, with 8 bases between the two germline ends. The CDR3 sequence is 12 residues long. CDR1 is SGHNT, CDR2 YYREEE, per germline (reference sequence). DNA for the CDR3: TGTGCCAGCAGCCCGCAAGGAGAGACCCAGTACTTC. Translating it yields CASSPQGETQYF. The entire variable domain, with the rest obtained from reference TRBV5-4 and TRBJ2-5, is as follows: ETGVTQSPTHLIKTRGQQVTLRCSSQSGHNTVSWYQQALGQGPQFIFQYYREEENGRGNFPPRFSGLQFPNYSSELNVNALELDDSALYLCASSPQGETQYFGPGTRLLVL.

The chain employs TRBV30 and TRBJ1-1; a possible D gene is TRBD1 (5 bases). V lost 2 bases, J lost 1 base, and 14 bases lay in between. Germline lookup yields CDR1 GTSNPN and CDR2 SVGIG (reference sequence). There are 15 residues in the CDR3. CDR3 region: CAWSPSGRSNTEAFF. The CDR3 DNA is TGTGCCTGGAGTCCTTCGGGACGGTCGAACACTGAAGCTTTCTTT.

The chain joins TRBV7-9 to TRBJ1-2, with 8 bases that match TRBD1. This CDR3 comprises 13 residues. With V trimmed by 6 bases and J by 8 bases, 8 bases remained unmatched. Germline V CDR1 and CDR2: SEHNR, FQNEAQ (reference sequence). The CDR3 nucleotides are TGTGCCAGCAGTGGACAGGGTCAGGGAGGCTACACCTTC. It specifies CASSGQGQGGYTF.

There are a few counts of this clone. The chain couples TRBV7-6 to TRBJ2-2; 12 bases match TRBD1. Germline CDR1 is SGHVS and CDR2 is FNYEAQ. CDR3 length equals 16 residues. The V gene end was trimmed by 4 bases and the J gene end by 6 bases; junction bases not matched to a gene: 6. The CDR3 protein is CASSSAGTGGPGELFF. The CDR3, as DNA: TGTGCCAGCAGCTCGGCCGGGACAGGGGGCCCCGGGGAGCTGTTTTTT. Together with reference TRBV7-6 and TRBJ2-2, the CDR3 gives the full variable domain: GAGVSQSPRYKVTKRGQDVALRCDPISGHVSLYWYRQALGQGPEFLTYFNYEAQQDKSGLPNDRFSAERPEGSISTLTIQRTEQRDSAMYRCASSSAGTGGPGELFFGEGSRLTVL.

The J gene is TRBJ1-4, the V gene TRBV5-1; D ambiguous. The CDR3 sequence is 17 residues long. CDR1 and CDR2 from the germline V gene are SGHRS and YFSETQ. V gave up 3 bases and J gave up 7 bases, with 22 bases separating them. Here the CDR3 reads CASSSGDFPLSGEKLFF. The CDR3 region has the DNA TGCGCCAGCAGCTCTGGGGATTTCCCTCTTTCGGGTGAAAAACTGTTTTTT. Supplemented by reference TRBV5-1 and TRBJ1-4, the full variable domain reads KAGVTQTPRYLIKTRGQQVTLSCSPISGHRSVSWYQQTPGQGLQFLFEYFSETQRNKGNFPGRFSGRQFSNSRSEMNVSTLELGDSALYLCASSSGDFPLSGEKLFFGSGTQLSVL.